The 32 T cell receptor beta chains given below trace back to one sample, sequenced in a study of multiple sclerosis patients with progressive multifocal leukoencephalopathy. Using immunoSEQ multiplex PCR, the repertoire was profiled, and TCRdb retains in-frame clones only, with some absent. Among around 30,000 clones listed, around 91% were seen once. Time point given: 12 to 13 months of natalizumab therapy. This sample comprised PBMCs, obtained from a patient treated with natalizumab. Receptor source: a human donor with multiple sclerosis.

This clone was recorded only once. The chain's CDR3 is CASSLGDRDYEKLFF. CDR3 DNA: TGTGCCAGCAGCTTGGGGGACAGGGATTATGAAAAACTGTTTTTT. This chain connects TRBV11-2 to TRBJ1-4, with 9 bases that match TRBD1. Germline V gives CDR1 SGHAT, CDR2 FQNNGV. V trimming: 3 bases; J trimming: 6 bases; junction bases outside the gene matches: 5. The CDR3 runs to 15 residues. Complete variable domain (other parts from reference TRBV11-2 and TRBJ1-4): EAGVAQSPRYKIIEKRQSVAFWCNPISGHATLYWYQQILGQGPKLLIQFQNNGVVDDSQLPKDRFSAERLKGVDSTLKIQPAKLEDSAVYLCASSLGDRDYEKLFFGSGTQLSVL.

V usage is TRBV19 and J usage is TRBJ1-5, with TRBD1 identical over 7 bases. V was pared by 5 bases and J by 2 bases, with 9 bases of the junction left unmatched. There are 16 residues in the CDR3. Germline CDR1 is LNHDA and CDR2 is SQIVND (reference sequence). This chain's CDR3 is CASSSTGVRGNQPQHF. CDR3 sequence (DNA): TGTGCCAGTAGTTCCACAGGGGTAAGAGGCAATCAGCCCCAGCATTTT.

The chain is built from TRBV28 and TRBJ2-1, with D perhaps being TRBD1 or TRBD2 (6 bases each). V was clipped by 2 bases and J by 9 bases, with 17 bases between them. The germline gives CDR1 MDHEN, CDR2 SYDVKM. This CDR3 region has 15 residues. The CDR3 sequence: CASSLGGRRVIEQFF. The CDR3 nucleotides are TGTGCCAGCAGTTTAGGGGGGCGGCGTGTAATTGAGCAGTTCTTC.

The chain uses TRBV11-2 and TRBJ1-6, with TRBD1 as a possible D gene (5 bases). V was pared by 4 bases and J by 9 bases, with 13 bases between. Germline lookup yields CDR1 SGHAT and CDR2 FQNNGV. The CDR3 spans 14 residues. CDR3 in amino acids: CASSSDVRGSPLHF. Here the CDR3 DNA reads TGTGCCAGCAGCTCGGACGTTAGGGGTTCACCCCTCCACTTT.

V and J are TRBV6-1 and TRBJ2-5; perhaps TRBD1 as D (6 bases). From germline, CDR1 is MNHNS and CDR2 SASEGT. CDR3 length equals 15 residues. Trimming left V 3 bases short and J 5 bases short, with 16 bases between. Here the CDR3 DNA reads TGTGCCAGCAGTGATGACTACAGGGAATCGGAGACCCAGTACTTC. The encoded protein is CASSDDYRESETQYF.

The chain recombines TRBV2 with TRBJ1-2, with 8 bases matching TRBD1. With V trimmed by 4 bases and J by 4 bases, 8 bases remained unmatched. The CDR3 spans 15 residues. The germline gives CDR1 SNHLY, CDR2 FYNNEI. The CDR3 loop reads CASSVLGQGAYGYTF. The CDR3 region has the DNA TGTGCCAGCAGTGTGTTAGGACAGGGAGCCTATGGCTACACCTTC.

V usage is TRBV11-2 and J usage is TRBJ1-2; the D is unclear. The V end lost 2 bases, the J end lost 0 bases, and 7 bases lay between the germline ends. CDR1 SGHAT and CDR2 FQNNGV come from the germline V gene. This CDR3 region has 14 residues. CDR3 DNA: TGTGCCAGCAGCTTACCTCCAGCTAACTATGGCTACACCTTC. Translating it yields CASSLPPANYGYTF.

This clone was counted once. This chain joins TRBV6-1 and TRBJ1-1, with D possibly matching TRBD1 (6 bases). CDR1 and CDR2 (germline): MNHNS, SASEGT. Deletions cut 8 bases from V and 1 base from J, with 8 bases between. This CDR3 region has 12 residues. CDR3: CASGRGNTEAFF. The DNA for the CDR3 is TGTGCCAGCGGCAGGGGGAACACTGAAGCTTTCTTT.

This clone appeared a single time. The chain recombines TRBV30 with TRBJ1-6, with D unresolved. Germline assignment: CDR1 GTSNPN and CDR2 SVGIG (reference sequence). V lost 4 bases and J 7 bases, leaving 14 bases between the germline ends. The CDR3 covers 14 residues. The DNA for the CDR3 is TGTGCCTGGAATAACGGACTCCTGAATTCACCCCTCCACTTT. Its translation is CAWNNGLLNSPLHF.

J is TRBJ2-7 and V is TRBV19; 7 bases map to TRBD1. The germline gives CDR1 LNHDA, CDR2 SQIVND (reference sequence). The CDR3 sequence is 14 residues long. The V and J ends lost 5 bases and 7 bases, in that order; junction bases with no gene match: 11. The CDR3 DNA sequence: TGTGCCAGTAGTGATTCGGGACAGTCCCTGGAGCAGTACTTC. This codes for CASSDSGQSLEQYF. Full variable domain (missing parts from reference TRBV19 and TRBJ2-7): DGGITQSPKYLFRKEGQNVTLSCEQNLNHDAMYWYRQDPGQGLRLIYYSQIVNDFQKGDIAEGYSVSREKKESFPLTVTSAQKNPTAFYLCASSDSGQSLEQYFGPGTRLTVT.

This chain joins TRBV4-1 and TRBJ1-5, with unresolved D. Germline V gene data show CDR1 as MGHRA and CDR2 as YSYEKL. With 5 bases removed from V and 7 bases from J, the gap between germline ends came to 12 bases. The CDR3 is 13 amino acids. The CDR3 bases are TGCGCCAGCAGCTTGGAGGGAGAGCAGCCCCAGCATTTT. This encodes CASSLEGEQPQHF.

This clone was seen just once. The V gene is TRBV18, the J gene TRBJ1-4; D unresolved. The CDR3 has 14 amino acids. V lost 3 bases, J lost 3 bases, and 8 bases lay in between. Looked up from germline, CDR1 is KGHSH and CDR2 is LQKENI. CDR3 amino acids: CASSPGPANEKLFF. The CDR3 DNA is TGTGCCAGCTCACCGGGTCCAGCTAATGAAAAACTGTTTTTT. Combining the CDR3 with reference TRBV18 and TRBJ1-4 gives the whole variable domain NAGVMQNPRHLVRRRGQEARLRCSPMKGHSHVYWYRQLPEEGLKFMVYLQKENIIDESGMPKERFSAEFPKEGPSILRIQQVVRGDSAAYFCASSPGPANEKLFFGSGTQLSVL.

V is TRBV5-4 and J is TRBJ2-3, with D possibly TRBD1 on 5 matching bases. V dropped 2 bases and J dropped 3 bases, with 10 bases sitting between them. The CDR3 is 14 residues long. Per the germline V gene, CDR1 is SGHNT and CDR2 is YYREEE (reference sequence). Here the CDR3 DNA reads TGTGCCAGCAGCTTAGATAAGGGGACAGATACGCAGTATTTT. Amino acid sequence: CASSLDKGTDTQYF.

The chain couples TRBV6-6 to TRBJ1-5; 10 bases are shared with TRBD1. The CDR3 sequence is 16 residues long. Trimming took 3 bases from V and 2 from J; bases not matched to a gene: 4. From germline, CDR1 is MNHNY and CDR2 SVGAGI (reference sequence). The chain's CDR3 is CASSYTGTGGNQPQHF. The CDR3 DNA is TGTGCCAGCAGTTATACCGGGACAGGGGGCAATCAGCCCCAGCATTTT.

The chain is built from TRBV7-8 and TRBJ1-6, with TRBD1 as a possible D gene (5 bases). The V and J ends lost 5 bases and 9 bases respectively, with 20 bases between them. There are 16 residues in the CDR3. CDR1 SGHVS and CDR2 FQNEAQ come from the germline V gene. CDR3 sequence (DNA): TGTGCCAGCAGCATACAAGGGCAGGGTGGTAGTTCACCCCTCCACTTT. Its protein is CASSIQGQGGSSPLHF.

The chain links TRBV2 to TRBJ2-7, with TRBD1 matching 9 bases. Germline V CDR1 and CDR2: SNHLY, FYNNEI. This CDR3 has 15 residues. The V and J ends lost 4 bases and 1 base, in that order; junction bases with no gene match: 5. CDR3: CASSGPGQGSYEQYF. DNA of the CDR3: TGTGCCAGCAGTGGCCCGGGACAGGGTTCCTACGAGCAGTACTTC.

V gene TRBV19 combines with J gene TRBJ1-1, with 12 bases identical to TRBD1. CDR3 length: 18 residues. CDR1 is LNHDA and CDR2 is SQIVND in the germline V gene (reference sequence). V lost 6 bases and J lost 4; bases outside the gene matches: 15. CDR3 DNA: TGTGCCAGTAGCTCTCCCGGGACAGGGGGCTTTAGTAGCACTGAAGCTTTCTTT. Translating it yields CASSSPGTGGFSSTEAFF. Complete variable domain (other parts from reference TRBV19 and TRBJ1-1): DGGITQSPKYLFRKEGQNVTLSCEQNLNHDAMYWYRQDPGQGLRLIYYSQIVNDFQKGDIAEGYSVSREKKESFPLTVTSAQKNPTAFYLCASSSPGTGGFSSTEAFFGQGTRLTVV.

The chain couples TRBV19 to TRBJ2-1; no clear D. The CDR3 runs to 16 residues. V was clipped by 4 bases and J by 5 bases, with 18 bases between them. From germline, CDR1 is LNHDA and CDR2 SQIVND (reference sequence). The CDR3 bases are TGTGCCAGTAGTACTTTAGGGCAAATCGGAGACAATGAGCAGTTCTTC. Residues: CASSTLGQIGDNEQFF.

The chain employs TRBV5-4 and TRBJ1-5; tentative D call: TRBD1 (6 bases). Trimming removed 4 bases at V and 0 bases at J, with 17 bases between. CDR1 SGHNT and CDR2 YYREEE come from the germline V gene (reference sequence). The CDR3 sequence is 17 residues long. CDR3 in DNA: TGTGCCAGCAGCCTGGGGAAAGGGGGGTATAGCAATCAGCCCCAGCATTTT. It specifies CASSLGKGGYSNQPQHF.

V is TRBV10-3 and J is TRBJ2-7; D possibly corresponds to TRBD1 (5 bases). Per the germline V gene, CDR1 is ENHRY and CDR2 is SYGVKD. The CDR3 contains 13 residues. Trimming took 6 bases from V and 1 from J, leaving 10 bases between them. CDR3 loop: CAISGDSSYEQYF. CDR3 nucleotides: TGTGCCATCAGCGGTGACAGTTCCTACGAGCAGTACTTC.

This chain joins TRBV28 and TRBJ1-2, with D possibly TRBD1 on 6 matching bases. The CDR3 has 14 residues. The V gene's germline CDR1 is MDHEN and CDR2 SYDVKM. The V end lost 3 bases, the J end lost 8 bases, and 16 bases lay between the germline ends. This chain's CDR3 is CASSLGGAGRGYTF. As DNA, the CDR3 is TGTGCCAGCAGTTTGGGGGGGGCAGGGCGAGGCTACACCTTC.

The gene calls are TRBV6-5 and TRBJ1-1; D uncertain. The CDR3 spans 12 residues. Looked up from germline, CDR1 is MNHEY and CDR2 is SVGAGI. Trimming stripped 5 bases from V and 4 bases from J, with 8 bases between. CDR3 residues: CASSEWGTEAFF. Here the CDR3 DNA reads TGTGCCAGCAGTGAGTGGGGCACTGAAGCTTTCTTT.

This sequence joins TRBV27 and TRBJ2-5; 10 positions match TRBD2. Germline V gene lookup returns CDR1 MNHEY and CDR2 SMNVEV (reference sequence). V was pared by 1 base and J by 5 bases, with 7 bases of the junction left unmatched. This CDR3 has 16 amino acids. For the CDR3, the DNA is TGTGCCAGCAGTTTATTGTTAGCGGGGGGACCCGAGACCCAGTACTTC. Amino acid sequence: CASSLLLAGGPETQYF.

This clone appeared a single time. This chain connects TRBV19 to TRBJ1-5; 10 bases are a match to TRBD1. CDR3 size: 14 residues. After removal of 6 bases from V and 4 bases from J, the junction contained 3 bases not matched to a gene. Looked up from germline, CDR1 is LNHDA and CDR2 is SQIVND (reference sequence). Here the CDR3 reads CASRGQGSNQPQHF. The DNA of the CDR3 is TGTGCCAGTAGGGGACAGGGGAGTAATCAGCCCCAGCATTTT.

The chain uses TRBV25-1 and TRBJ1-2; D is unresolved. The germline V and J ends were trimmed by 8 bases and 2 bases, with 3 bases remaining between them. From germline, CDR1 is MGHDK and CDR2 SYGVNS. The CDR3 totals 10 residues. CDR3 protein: CASENYGYTF. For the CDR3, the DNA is TGTGCCAGCGAAAACTATGGCTACACCTTC.

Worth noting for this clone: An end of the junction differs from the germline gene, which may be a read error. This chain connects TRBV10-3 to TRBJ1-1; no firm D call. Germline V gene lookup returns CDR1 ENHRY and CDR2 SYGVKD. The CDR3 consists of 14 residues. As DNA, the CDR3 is TGTGTCATCACCACCGGCGGGGTGGGGACTGAAGCTTTCTTT. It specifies CVITTGGVGTEAFF.

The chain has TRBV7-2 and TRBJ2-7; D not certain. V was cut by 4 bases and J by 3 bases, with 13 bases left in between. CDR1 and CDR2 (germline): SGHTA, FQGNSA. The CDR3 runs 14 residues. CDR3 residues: CASSSDPIVYEQYF. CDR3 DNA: TGTGCCAGCAGCTCAGACCCTATTGTCTACGAGCAGTACTTC.

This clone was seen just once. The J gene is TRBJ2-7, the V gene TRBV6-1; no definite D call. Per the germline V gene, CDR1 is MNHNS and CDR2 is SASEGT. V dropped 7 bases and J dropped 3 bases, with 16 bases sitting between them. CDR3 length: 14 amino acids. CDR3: CASTDSDGNYEQYF. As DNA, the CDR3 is TGTGCCAGCACTGATTCGGACGGAAACTACGAGCAGTACTTC.

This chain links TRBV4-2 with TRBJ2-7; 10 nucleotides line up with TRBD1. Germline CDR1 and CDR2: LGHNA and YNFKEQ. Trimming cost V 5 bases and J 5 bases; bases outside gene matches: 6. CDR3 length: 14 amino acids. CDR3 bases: TGTGCCAGCAGCTGGGGACAGGGGAGGAACGAGCAGTACTTC. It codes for CASSWGQGRNEQYF.

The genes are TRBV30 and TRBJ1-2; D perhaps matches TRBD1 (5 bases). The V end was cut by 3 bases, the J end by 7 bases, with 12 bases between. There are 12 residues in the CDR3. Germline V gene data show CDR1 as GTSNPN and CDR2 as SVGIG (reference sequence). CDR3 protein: CAWSITGAGYTF. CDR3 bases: TGTGCCTGGAGCATCACAGGCGCTGGCTACACCTTC.

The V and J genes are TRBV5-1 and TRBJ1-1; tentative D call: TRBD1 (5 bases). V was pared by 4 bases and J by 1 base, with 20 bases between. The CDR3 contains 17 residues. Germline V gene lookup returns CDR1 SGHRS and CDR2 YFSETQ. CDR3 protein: CASSPNLRDLRNTEAFF. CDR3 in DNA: TGCGCCAGCAGCCCGAACCTCCGGGACTTAAGGAACACTGAAGCTTTCTTT.

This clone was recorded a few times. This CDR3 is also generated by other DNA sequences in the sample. CDR3 sequence (DNA): TGTGCCAGCAGCCCCTCAGGGTCCTACGAGCAGTACTTC. Amino acids: CASSPSGSYEQYF. The chain couples TRBV7-3 to TRBJ2-7; possible D gene TRBD1, 5 bases. V lost 5 bases, J lost 1 base, and 9 bases lay in between. Germline V lookup: CDR1 SGHTA, CDR2 FQGTGA. The CDR3 has 13 residues.